This T cell receptor beta chain was observed in a study of beta chain features in type 1 diabetes. Study-level points and caveats: Sequencing from cDNA could over-represent high-TCR-expressing cells.

Details on this clone: What it binds is unknown.

Sequenced material consisted of expressed TCRB transcripts (all of the isolated RNA was reverse transcribed). There were approximately 3.5 million reads on average in the naive, central memory and regulatory T cell samples. TCRdb's copy holds only in-frame clones and misses some; the assay was immunoSEQ multiplex PCR. In the table there are fewer than 350,000 clones, roughly 8% of which are singletons. Germline loops: CDR1 LGHNA, CDR2 YSLEER. The CDR3 is made up of 15 amino acids. V gave up 1 base and J gave up 8 bases, with 17 bases separating them. The rearrangement uses TRBV4-3 and TRBJ1-2; the D is unclear. Sequencing used central memory CD4+ T cells from blood. This TCR derives from a woman aged 18-29 years in good health. The CDR3 reads CASSQGIEGWYGYTF. CDR3 DNA: TGCGCCAGCAGCCAAGGAATAGAGGGATGGTACGGCTACACCTTC.